This T cell receptor (beta chain) was captured in a study of cytomegalovirus exposure and HLA in healthy donors. Points from the study as a whole: It was reported that the classifier diagnosed cytomegalovirus status with high specificity and sensitivity in both the original and validation cohorts.

Trimming removed 5 bases at V and 2 bases at J, with 4 bases between. Germline loops: CDR1 SGHTA, CDR2 FQGNSA. The CDR3 is 11 residues long. About this clone: What it binds is unknown.

The PCR employed 60 Vbeta primers together with 13 Jbeta primers. Sequencing was performed with immunoSEQ multiplex PCR; in TCRdb, only in-frame clones are kept and a portion is missing. Of 120,000 or so clones listed, 73% are singletons. The receptor's source is a woman aged 40-49 years in good health and CMV-seronegative. The genes are TRBV7-2 and TRBJ2-7; D gene uncertain. The sample comprised PBMCs. The CDR3 loop reads CASSGPYEQYF. DNA of the CDR3: TGTGCCAGCAGCGGGCCCTACGAGCAGTACTTC. The whole variable domain, remainder taken from reference TRBV7-2 and TRBJ2-7, is GAGVSQSPSNKVTEKGKDVELRCDPISGHTALYWYRQSLGQGLEFLIYFQGNSAPDKSGLPSDRFSAERTGGSVSTLTIQRTQQEDSAVYLCASSGPYEQYFGPGTRLTVT.